These 22 T cell receptor beta chains were all obtained from the same sample, sequenced in a study of technical replicates of blood from several donors. This table comes from immunoSEQ multiplex PCR, and its TCRdb copy is limited to in-frame clones, with some not included. The sample holds roughly 87,000 clones, roughly 90% seen once. The specimen was T cells isolated from PBMCs. The source of these receptors is a human donor in good health.

The chain links TRBV5-4 to TRBJ1-2; D gene uncertain. V was clipped by 2 bases and J by 10 bases, with 12 bases between them. Germline assignment: CDR1 SGHNT and CDR2 YYREEE (reference sequence). The CDR3 is 12 amino acids. The CDR3 spells CASSFVQLDYTF. Written as DNA, the CDR3 is TGTGCCAGCAGCTTTGTACAGCTGGACTACACCTTC.

The chain couples TRBV10-3 to TRBJ2-6; tentatively, D is TRBD1 (6 bases). Germline-derived CDR1 and CDR2 are ENHRY and SYGVKD. The germline V and J ends were trimmed by 4 bases and 0 bases, with 7 bases remaining between them. The CDR3 has 15 residues. CDR3 amino acids: CAISGTASGANVLTF. In nucleotides, the CDR3 is TGTGCCATCAGTGGGACAGCCTCTGGGGCCAACGTCCTGACTTTC.

The rearrangement joins TRBV19 to TRBJ1-5; 9 nucleotides align to TRBD1. Germline lookup yields CDR1 LNHDA and CDR2 SQIVND (reference sequence). This CDR3 has 14 amino acids. V lost 3 bases, J lost 5 bases, and 2 bases stayed unmatched. CDR3 sequence reads: CASSMGTGHQPQHF. CDR3 nucleotides: TGTGCCAGTAGTATGGGGACAGGGCATCAGCCCCAGCATTTT.

This rearrangement joins TRBV30 to TRBJ1-2; D unresolved. Trimming left V 0 bases short and J 8 bases short, with 10 bases between. The CDR3 runs 12 residues. Germline V gene lookup returns CDR1 GTSNPN and CDR2 SVGIG (reference sequence). Written as DNA, the CDR3 is TGTGCCTGGAGTGTATCAGGTTACGGCTACACCTTC. Protein: CAWSVSGYGYTF.

This clone has only one observation. CDR3 coding DNA: TGTGCCAGCAGCCGACTAGCGGGAGTGGGAGAGCAGTACTTC. Its translation: CASSRLAGVGEQYF. The chain couples TRBV7-3 to TRBJ2-7, with 12 bases that match TRBD2. With 5 bases clipped from V and 7 bases from J, the junction kept 6 bases outside the gene matches. The CDR3 is made up of 14 amino acids. CDR1 and CDR2 from the germline V gene are SGHTA and FQGTGA.

By its share, this clone is medium-sized (0.01 to 0.1%). The chain employs TRBV20-1 and TRBJ1-1, with no clear D. Between the trimmed V and J ends, which lost 6 bases and 4 bases, there was a span of 9 bases. CDR3 length: 11 amino acids. The germline CDR1 and CDR2 sequences are DFQATT and SNEGSKA (reference sequence). CDR3 region: CSATEFTEAFF. CDR3 bases: TGCAGTGCAACGGAGTTCACTGAAGCTTTCTTT.

The rearrangement joins TRBV30 to TRBJ2-7, with TRBD1 matching 9 bases. The CDR3 contains 13 residues. V shed 8 bases, J shed 4 bases, and the junction held 9 bases outside the gene matches. From germline, CDR1 is GTSNPN and CDR2 SVGIG (reference sequence). This CDR3 reads CALRTGDYYEQYF. CDR3 nucleotides: TGTGCCCTTAGGACAGGGGATTATTACGAGCAGTACTTC.

The chain recombines TRBV6-5 with TRBJ1-1; D is ambiguous. Germline lookup yields CDR1 MNHEY and CDR2 SVGAGI. The CDR3 covers 15 residues. Deletions cut 6 bases from V and 3 bases from J, with 17 bases between. In nucleotides, the CDR3 is TGTGCCAGCAGCCAAACACAGAGGGCGGACACTGAAGCTTTCTTT. This translates into CASSQTQRADTEAFF.

The rearrangement links TRBV6-1 to TRBJ2-7; D ambiguous. Germline values: CDR1 MNHNS, CDR2 SASEGT. The ends were cut back, 1 base at V and 2 bases at J, with 18 bases in the middle. The CDR3 runs 17 residues. CDR3 coding DNA: TGTGCCAGCAGTGAAGTTCAAAGAGGCGAAAGGACCTACGAGCAGTACTTC. Its translation: CASSEVQRGERTYEQYF.

V is TRBV7-9 and J is TRBJ1-5; D not certain. The CDR3 is made up of 13 amino acids. V was trimmed by 4 bases and J by 8 bases, leaving 12 bases between them. Germline V gene data show CDR1 as SEHNR and CDR2 as FQNEAQ (reference sequence). CDR3 DNA sequence: TGTGCCAGCAGCTCAGACTGGGGAGAGCCCCAGCATTTT. This gives the protein CASSSDWGEPQHF.

The chain employs TRBV7-9 and TRBJ1-2; unclear D gene. V lost 1 base to trimming and J lost 2 bases, with 8 bases between them. Looked up from germline, CDR1 is SEHNR and CDR2 is FQNEAQ (reference sequence). The CDR3 totals 14 residues. This chain's CDR3 is CASSLDVENYGYTF. CDR3 nucleotides: TGTGCCAGCAGCTTAGATGTGGAGAACTATGGCTACACCTTC.

This chain links TRBV30 with TRBJ2-7, with D tentatively TRBD2 (6 bases). CDR3 size: 14 residues. The germline V and J ends were trimmed by 4 bases and 7 bases, with 20 bases remaining between them. CDR1 is GTSNPN and CDR2 is SVGIG in the germline V gene (reference sequence). This CDR3 reads CAWMAGRELGEQYF. CDR3 nucleotides: TGTGCCTGGATGGCGGGCCGGGAGTTGGGTGAGCAGTACTTC. Supplemented by reference TRBV30 and TRBJ2-7, the full variable domain reads SQTIHQWPATLVQPVGSPLSLECTVEGTSNPNLYWYRQAAGRGLQLLFYSVGIGQISSEVPQNLSASRPQDRQFILSSKKLLLSDSGFYLCAWMAGRELGEQYFGPGTRLTVT.

V gene TRBV28 combines with J gene TRBJ1-1; D possibly corresponds to TRBD1 (5 bases). There are 14 residues in the CDR3. Germline lookup yields CDR1 MDHEN and CDR2 SYDVKM. Trimming removed 6 bases at V and 2 bases at J, with 13 bases between. CDR3 coding DNA: TGTGCCAGCAGCCCCGGGTGGGGCAACACTGAAGCTTTCTTT. This gives the protein CASSPGWGNTEAFF. Supplemented by reference TRBV28 and TRBJ1-1, the full variable domain reads DVKVTQSSRYLVKRTGEKVFLECVQDMDHENMFWYRQDPGLGLRLIYFSYDVKMKEKGDIPEGYSVSREKKERFSLILESASTNQTSMYLCASSPGWGNTEAFFGQGTRLTVV.

The V gene is TRBV6-5, the J gene TRBJ2-7; unclear D gene. With 4 bases removed from V and 7 bases from J, the gap between germline ends came to 8 bases. CDR1 and CDR2 from the germline V gene are MNHEY and SVGAGI. The CDR3 sequence is 11 residues long. In DNA form, the CDR3 reads TGTGCCAGCAGTTCCCCTATGGAGCAGTACTTC. Its translation is CASSSPMEQYF.

The chain couples TRBV4-3 to TRBJ1-3; no reliable D call. Per germline, CDR1 LGHNA and CDR2 YSLEER. This CDR3 comprises 16 residues. V was clipped by 0 bases and J by 0 bases, with 9 bases between them. CDR3 sequence (DNA): TGCGCCAGCAGCCAAGACTCCGGGAGCTCTGGAAACACCATATATTTT. Translation: CASSQDSGSSGNTIYF.

The V gene is TRBV10-3, the J gene TRBJ2-5; D is undetermined. Germline lookup yields CDR1 ENHRY and CDR2 SYGVKD. This CDR3 has 11 amino acids. V lost 4 bases and J 5 bases, leaving 5 bases between the germline ends. CDR3 bases: TGTGCCATCAGTGCCGGGGAGACCCAGTACTTC. It encodes CAISAGETQYF.

The J gene is TRBJ2-7, the V gene TRBV11-2; no reliable D call. Trimming took off 4 bases at V and 5 bases at J, with 27 bases between the two ends. Germline assignment: CDR1 SGHAT and CDR2 FQNNGV. The CDR3 consists of 18 residues. CDR3 region: CASSSAPRYATEINEQYF. Written as DNA, the CDR3 is TGTGCCAGCAGCTCGGCCCCGAGATACGCAACAGAAATCAACGAGCAGTACTTC. Looking up the rest from reference TRBV11-2 and TRBJ2-7 gives the full variable domain: EAGVAQSPRYKIIEKRQSVAFWCNPISGHATLYWYQQILGQGPKLLIQFQNNGVVDDSQLPKDRFSAERLKGVDSTLKIQPAKLEDSAVYLCASSSAPRYATEINEQYFGPGTRLTVT.

The chain combines TRBV7-9 with TRBJ2-7; D perhaps matches TRBD2 (5 bases). V lost 5 bases and J lost 2, with 13 bases in between. Germline values: CDR1 SEHNR, CDR2 FQNEAQ (reference sequence). This CDR3 comprises 14 residues. The CDR3 bases are TGTGCCAGCAGCGCTCTTCCCGGGGCCTACGAGCAGTACTTC. As protein: CASSALPGAYEQYF.

The rearrangement uses TRBV6-6 and TRBJ1-1; 10 bases line up with TRBD1. V shed 8 bases and J 2 bases; nucleotides not matched to a gene: 5. Germline CDR1 is MNHNY and CDR2 is SVGAGI (reference sequence). The CDR3 consists of 14 residues. The CDR3 nucleotides are TGTGCCAGCGTCCGGGACAGGGGAAACACTGAAGCTTTCTTT. Encoded protein: CASVRDRGNTEAFF.

V usage is TRBV4-2 and J usage is TRBJ2-1, with D possibly matching TRBD2 (5 bases). The germline V and J ends were trimmed by 1 base and 3 bases, with 13 bases remaining between them. The CDR3 is 16 residues long. Germline V gene lookup returns CDR1 LGHNA and CDR2 YNFKEQ. CDR3 protein: CASSQGHGLYYNEQFF. The CDR3 bases are TGTGCCAGCAGCCAAGGCCACGGACTTTACTACAATGAGCAGTTCTTC.

The chain carries TRBV4-3 and TRBJ1-5; perhaps TRBD1 as D (5 bases). Looked up from germline, CDR1 is LGHNA and CDR2 is YSLEER. Trimming pared 7 bases from V and 0 bases from J, leaving 16 bases between. The CDR3 loop spans 16 amino acids. CDR3 sequence (DNA): TGCGCCAGCACCTCGACAGATTTGTATAGCAATCAGCCCCAGCATTTT. Translating it yields CASTSTDLYSNQPQHF.

The genes are TRBV11-2 and TRBJ2-7; D unresolved. Trimming shortened V by 6 bases and J by 4 bases, and 19 bases separated the two germline ends. The CDR3 is made up of 15 amino acids. CDR1 is SGHAT, CDR2 FQNNGV, per germline. CDR3 amino acids: CASSKDSSGGYEQYF. The CDR3 DNA reads as TGTGCCAGCAGTAAAGACTCATCCGGTGGGTACGAGCAGTACTTC. Variable domain in full (rest from reference TRBV11-2 and TRBJ2-7): EAGVAQSPRYKIIEKRQSVAFWCNPISGHATLYWYQQILGQGPKLLIQFQNNGVVDDSQLPKDRFSAERLKGVDSTLKIQPAKLEDSAVYLCASSKDSSGGYEQYFGPGTRLTVT.